A selection of T cell receptor beta chains follows, all from one sample in a study of human T cells and chemical hapten exposure. MiXCR, applied by TCRdb to the RACE reads, yields one record per CDR3 protein. The repertoire includes 95,000 to 150,000 distinct CDR3 sequences, less than 15% of them detected once, and about 3% sits in the top ten. Sample: whole blood, taken in connection with sensitization to the hapten diphenylcyclopropenone (DPC). All receptors derive from a young woman with alopecia areata. Some clones in this sample may be carry-over from other donors' samples. Each CDR3 is given with its conserved first and last residue. Fields, in order: V gene, clone size, J gene, D gene, CDR3 DNA, CDR3 protein. The D gene is left open where the match is weak. The size entry is marked missing in some rows and otherwise reads once, few, many or a size class.

>TRBV12-3/TRBV12-4|.|TRBJ2-6|.
TGTGCCAGCAGTTTAGCGCTTGGCCTCGCTGGGGCCAACGTCCTGACTTTC
CASSLALGLAGANVLTF
>TRBV9|few|TRBJ2-5|TRBD2
TGTGCCAGCAGCCCGGGACTAGCGGGGACTCAAGAGACCCAGTACTTC
CASSPGLAGTQETQYF
>TRBV7-6|many|TRBJ2-5|.
TGTGCCAGCAGCTTAGGACAAGAGACCCAGTACTTC
CASSLGQETQYF
>TRBV7-2|.|TRBJ2-1|TRBD1
TGTGCCACGACAGGGTGGGGGACAAACAATGAGCAGTTCTTC
CATTGWGTNNEQFF
>TRBV11-2|few|TRBJ2-3|.
TGTGCCAGCAGCTTAGTGGTGGCCCAGGGAAGCACAGATACGCAGTATTTT
CASSLVVAQGSTDTQYF
>TRBV4-3|many|TRBJ1-1|.
TGCGCCAGCAGCCAAGATTTAGGTCGGGGTAACACTGAAGCTTTCTTT
CASSQDLGRGNTEAFF
>TRBV5-1|.|TRBJ2-5|.
TGCGCCAGCAGCTTTACTACAGGGACGCGGGAGACCCAGTACTTC
CASSFTTGTRETQYF
>TRBV2|.|TRBJ1-6|.
TGTGCCAGCACCCGGGATCGCGATTCACCCCTCCACTTT
CASTRDRDSPLHF
>TRBV5-4|many|TRBJ1-1|TRBD1
TGTGCCAGCAGCCACCAGGGGACAGGGGTCACTGAAGCTTTCTTT
CASSHQGTGVTEAFF
>TRBV4-3|.|TRBJ1-1|.
TGCGCCAGCAGCCCGTCCGTCAGAGCCGTTAACACTGAAGCTTTCTTT
CASSPSVRAVNTEAFF
>TRBV29-1|few|TRBJ2-7|.
TGCAGCGTTGAAGAAGGTGCCGGAAGAAACGAGCAGTACTTC
CSVEEGAGRNEQYF
>TRBV4-3|.|TRBJ2-1|TRBD2
TGCGCCAGCAGCCAACGGACTAGCGGGGGTGTACTTAATGAGCAGTTCTTC
CASSQRTSGGVLNEQFF
>TRBV21-1|.|TRBJ1-1|.
TGTGCCAGCAGCAGGGACAGTAACACTGAAGCTTTCTTT
CASSRDSNTEAFF
>TRBV29-1|few|TRBJ1-1|.
TGCAGCGTTGATCAGAACACTGAAGCTTTCTTT
CSVDQNTEAFF
>TRBV4-3|.|TRBJ1-6|.
TGCGCCAGCAGCCAAGACGGGCGTTCACCCCTCCACTTT
CASSQDGRSPLHF
>TRBV6-2/TRBV6-3|few|TRBJ2-2|TRBD2
TGTGCCAGCAGCCCGGGACTAGCGGGGGGCCGCGCGAACACCGGGGAGCTGTTTTTT
CASSPGLAGGRANTGELFF
>TRBV15|.|TRBJ2-3|.
TGTGCCACCAGCAGACAAACGAACCTGGGAGATACGCAGTATTTT
CATSRQTNLGDTQYF
>TRBV2|.|TRBJ2-5|TRBD2
TGTGCCAGCAGCAGAAACATCGGACTAGTGGAGACCCAGTACTTC
CASSRNIGLVETQYF
>TRBV4-1|many|TRBJ2-5|.
TGCGCCAGCAGCCGGGCCCAAAGCCACCAAGAGACCCAGTACTTC
CASSRAQSHQETQYF
>TRBV7-2|.|TRBJ1-2|.
TGTGCCAGCAGCTTGTTATTAGCCGGGACGATCTATGGCTACACCTTC
CASSLLLAGTIYGYTF
>TRBV4-3|few|TRBJ1-2|TRBD1
TGCGCCAGCAGCCAGGGGACAGAACAACCTAACTATGGCTACACCTTC
CASSQGTEQPNYGYTF
>TRBV28|few|TRBJ1-6|TRBD1
TGTGCCAGCAGTTTGGGCCGGGGCAGGGGGTCCTATAATTCACCCCTCCACTTT
CASSLGRGRGSYNSPLHF
>TRBV7-9|.|TRBJ2-2|.
TGTGCCAGCAGCTTAGATGAAAGGACGTTCAGCGGGGAGCTGTTTTTT
CASSLDERTFSGELFF
>TRBV7-8|.|TRBJ2-7|.
TGTGCCAGCAGCCCCGGACAGCTACAGAGCTACGAGCAGTACTTC
CASSPGQLQSYEQYF
>TRBV11-2|.|TRBJ2-7|.
TGTGCCAGCACCGGGGACTGGGACTACGAGCAGTACTTC
CASTGDWDYEQYF
>TRBV3-1|few|TRBJ1-1|TRBD1
TGTGCCAGCAGCCAAGGGACAGGCGTTTCACGCACTGAAGCTTTCTTT
CASSQGTGVSRTEAFF
>TRBV7-3|.|TRBJ2-7|.
TGTGCCAGCAGCGCTACACCGGGACCTCGCTACGAGCAGTACTTC
CASSATPGPRYEQYF
>TRBV11-1|.|TRBJ1-1|TRBD1
TGTGCCAGCAGCTTACGGACAGGGAAGCGAGCTTTCTTT
CASSLRTGKRAFF
>TRBV6-2/TRBV6-3|.|TRBJ1-1|.
TGTGCCAGCAGTTACGCGGTGAAGGGGACTGAAGCTTTCTTT
CASSYAVKGTEAFF
>TRBV6-2/TRBV6-3|many|TRBJ2-2|.
TGTGCCAGCGGGAGGGAGCTGTTTTTT
CASGRELFF
>TRBV27|.|TRBJ1-6|.
TGTGCCAGCAGTTCCTATTCGAATTCACCCCTCCACTTT
CASSSYSNSPLHF
>TRBV15|.|TRBJ1-1|.
TGTGCCACCAGCAGAGATGCGGGACGGGGGAACACCGAAGCTTTCTTT
CATSRDAGRGNTEAFF
>TRBV28|.|TRBJ1-4|TRBD1
TGTGCCAGCAGCATTCGGACAGGCCCCCGAAAACTGTTTTTT
CASSIRTGPRKLFF
>TRBV6-1|many|TRBJ2-3|TRBD2
TGTGCCAGCAGATTGGCTAGCGGGATAGATACGCAGTATTTT
CASRLASGIDTQYF
>TRBV9|many|TRBJ2-1|TRBD1
TGTGCCAGCAGCGTAGTGGGACAGGGGCCCAATGAGCAGTTCTTC
CASSVVGQGPNEQFF
>TRBV27|.|TRBJ1-5|.
TGTGCCAGCAGTTTCACGAGCAATCAGCCCCAGCATTTT
CASSFTSNQPQHF